The clone carrying this T cell receptor (beta chain) came up many times. Its cognate antigen is unknown. RNA transcripts yielded amplified TCR beta CDR3 regions. Scientists carried out first-round RT-PCR using HTBI primers and then a second-round multiplex PCR. TCRdb passed the multiplex PCR reads through MiXCR, listing each CDR3 protein once. The sample carries over a million distinct CDR3 sequences, around a third recorded once. The sample originates from a study of Graves' ophthalmopathy and Graves' hyperthyroidism. On the study more broadly: Where ophthalmopathy was absent within 18 months of follow-up, hyperthyroidism was stable.

Other autoimmune diseases, uncontrolled infections, pregnancy and lactation each led to patient exclusion. Regarding the study as a whole: The model reached around 66% sensitivity and around 74% specificity for predicting ophthalmopathy progression.

Germline CDR1 reads ENHRY; CDR2 reads SYGVKD. The CDR3 has 12 residues. V lost 10 bases to trimming and J lost 8 bases, with 17 bases between them. V gene TRBV10-3 combines with J gene TRBJ1-2, with D perhaps TRBD1 (6 bases). This receptor was taken from an adult man with Graves' hyperthyroidism. Sequenced input: peripheral blood or thyroid tissue (not recorded which). The CDR3 reads CASSDREEGYTF. CDR3 coding DNA: TGTGCCAGCTCGGACAGAGAGGAAGGCTACACCTTC.